The 7 T cell receptor beta chains below all came from one sample that was sequenced in a study of blood T cell repertoires in COVID-19. Here immunoSEQ multiplex PCR was the method, and the copy in TCRdb shows in-frame clones only, minus some. The sample has fewer than 350,000 clones, 86% seen once. The specimen sequenced was peripheral blood. Receptors originate from a woman aged 70-85 years with COVID-19, enrolled during active disease.

The rearrangement uses TRBV12-5 and TRBJ1-5; no clear D. The ends were cut back, 3 bases at V and 4 bases at J, with 7 bases in the middle. Germline V lookup: CDR1 LGHNT, CDR2 FRNRAP. There are 13 residues in the CDR3. The CDR3: CASGLQQNQPQHF. The CDR3 DNA is TGTGCTAGTGGTTTACAACAGAATCAGCCCCAGCATTTT.

This chain uses TRBV7-9 with TRBJ2-7; 7 bases align to TRBD1. The CDR3 sequence is 15 residues long. Germline V CDR1 and CDR2: SEHNR, FQNEAQ (reference sequence). V lost 6 bases and J lost 1; bases outside the gene matches: 9. The CDR3 DNA sequence: TGTGCCAGCAGTCGAACAGGGGCGAGTTCCTACGAGCAGTACTTC. Translation: CASSRTGASSYEQYF.

This clone was observed a single time. The chain employs TRBV6-2 or TRBV6-3 and TRBJ2-4; 10 nucleotides agree with TRBD2. CDR3 length: 19 amino acids. V shed 0 bases, J shed 2 bases, and the junction held 10 bases outside the gene matches. From germline, CDR1 is MNHEY and CDR2 SVGEGT. CDR3 loop: CASSYSPPSGSGTKNIQYF. The CDR3 region has the DNA TGTGCCAGCAGTTACTCCCCCCCTAGCGGGAGTGGGACCAAAAACATTCAGTACTTC.

This chain uses TRBV30 with TRBJ2-5; 7 bases agree with TRBD2. Unmatched junction bases numbered 4, after V lost 1 base and J lost 5 bases. This CDR3 spans 13 amino acids. Germline V gene sequence: CDR1 GTSNPN, CDR2 SVGIG (reference sequence). As DNA, the CDR3 is TGTGCCTGGAGTGCCGGGGGGATGGAGACCCAGTACTTC. It encodes CAWSAGGMETQYF.

CDR3 DNA: TGTGCCAGCAGTTTAACCCGGGTTATGGCCAAAAACATTCAGTACTTC. This encodes CASSLTRVMAKNIQYF. The rearrangement links TRBV27 to TRBJ2-4, with unresolved D. Germline V gene data show CDR1 as MNHEY and CDR2 as SMNVEV (reference sequence). There are 16 residues in the CDR3. V lost 2 bases, J lost 1 base, and 12 bases lay in between.

The V call is TRBV19, the J call TRBJ1-6, with D tentatively TRBD1 (6 bases). V shed 2 bases and J shed 10 bases, with 15 bases lying between them. This CDR3 has 15 amino acids. Germline V gives CDR1 LNHDA, CDR2 SQIVND (reference sequence). DNA of the CDR3: TGTGCCAGTAGTATAACCGGGACACCGCAATCACCCCTCCACTTT. Translated, it gives CASSITGTPQSPLHF. Together with reference TRBV19 and TRBJ1-6, the CDR3 gives the full variable domain: DGGITQSPKYLFRKEGQNVTLSCEQNLNHDAMYWYRQDPGQGLRLIYYSQIVNDFQKGDIAEGYSVSREKKESFPLTVTSAQKNPTAFYLCASSITGTPQSPLHFGNGTRLTVT.

This clone has only a few counts. The chain carries TRBV7-2 and TRBJ1-3, with 7 nucleotides matching TRBD1. The CDR3 runs to 15 residues. Trimming cost V 3 bases and J 3 bases; bases outside gene matches: 5. CDR1 and CDR2 from the germline V gene are SGHTA and FQGNSA. The DNA for the CDR3 is TGTGCCAGCAGCTTTCGACAGGGCGGTGGAAACACCATATATTTT. Translated: CASSFRQGGGNTIYF.